This TCR beta chain comes out of a study of read filtering for tumor transcriptome and immune sequencing. Study conclusions and caveats: Dropping single-read clonotypes raised IR-seq and RNA-seq shared-clonotype correlation.

This clonotype was found many times. Its antigen is undetermined. CDR1 is MDHEN, CDR2 SYDVKM, per germline. This CDR3 spans 17 amino acids. Trimming removed 4 bases at V and 3 bases at J, with 20 bases between. This library used around 400 ng RNA and molecular barcoded adaptors spanning alpha/delta and beta/gamma chains. TCRdb reprocessed the reads with MiXCR, giving one entry per CDR3 protein. The data contain over 80,000 distinct CDR3 sequences, roughly an eighth of them singletons. The chain is built from TRBV28 and TRBJ2-3, with D possibly TRBD1 on 7 matching bases. Specimen: a population of CD138-negative cells sorted from bone marrow. The clonotype comes from a donor aged 40 or over with multiple myeloma. This CDR3 reads CASSSGEAGGTTDTQYF. The CDR3 nucleotides are TGTGCCAGCAGTTCAGGGGAGGCAGGGGGAACAACAGATACGCAGTATTTT. Variable domain in full (rest from reference TRBV28 and TRBJ2-3): DVKVTQSSRYLVKRTGEKVFLECVQDMDHENMFWYRQDPGLGLRLIYFSYDVKMKEKGDIPEGYSVSREKKERFSLILESASTNQTSMYLCASSSGEAGGTTDTQYFGPGTRLTVL.